This T cell receptor beta chain was recorded in a study of T cells in Graves' hyperthyroidism and ophthalmopathy. V shed 6 bases and J shed 5 bases, with 16 bases lying between them. The CDR3 extends over 14 amino acids. The germline V gene has CDR1 KGHSH and CDR2 LQKENI. This clonotype was seen only a few times. TCR beta CDR3 regions were amplified from RNA. TCR CDR3 underwent first-round RT-PCR with the HTBI primer set. One entry per CDR3 protein, called by TCRdb with MiXCR from the multiplex PCR reads. This repertoire shows about 610,000 distinct CDR3 sequences, roughly 14% found once; its top ten account for 4.3%.

Sequences were obtained from blood. V gene TRBV18 combines with J gene TRBJ2-5, with a possible D match to TRBD2 (5 bases). This receptor was identified in a woman between 40 and 55 years old with Graves' ophthalmopathy. CDR3 DNA: TGTGCCAGCTCCCCCGATCCGGCGGGCGAGACCCAGTACTTC. Amino acid sequence: CASSPDPAGETQYF.